Listed below are T cell receptor beta chains from one sample, sequenced in a study of T cell responses to AZD1222 COVID-19 vaccine. Libraries were prepared by immunoSEQ multiplex PCR; TCRdb keeps only in-frame clonotypes and omits some of them. The sample records 200,000 or so clones, 80% to 90% being singletons. Sequences were derived from peripheral blood, sampled on day 0 of AZD1222 vaccination. These receptors came from an adult in good health. CDR3s include the opening cysteine and the closing phenylalanine or tryptophan. Fields, in order: V gene, J gene, CDR3 protein.

V gene: TRBV5-1
J gene: TRBJ1-1
CDR3 protein: CASSAQAGDTEAFF

V gene: TRBV19
J gene: TRBJ1-5
CDR3 protein: CASSLSWGPQHF

V gene: TRBV20-1
J gene: TRBJ1-4
CDR3 protein: CSASNSPFEKLFF

V gene: TRBV6-5
J gene: TRBJ2-7
CDR3 protein: CASSYEFSYEQYF

V gene: TRBV19
J gene: TRBJ1-5
CDR3 protein: CASSRYRDSNQPQHF

V gene: TRBV20-1
J gene: TRBJ2-5
CDR3 protein: CSASYSEASGGETQYF

V gene: TRBV5-4
J gene: TRBJ1-6
CDR3 protein: CASSARTGENSPLHF

V gene: TRBV28
J gene: TRBJ1-1
CDR3 protein: CASREGTGVTEAFF

V gene: TRBV6-5
J gene: TRBJ2-7
CDR3 protein: CASRPLAGGSYEQYF

V gene: TRBV2
J gene: TRBJ1-5
CDR3 protein: CASLNPGERSNQPQHF

V gene: TRBV18
J gene: TRBJ1-1
CDR3 protein: CASSPAGRSGNTEAFF

V gene: TRBV6-5
J gene: TRBJ2-7
CDR3 protein: CASSFSGVGSEQYF

V gene: TRBV12-5
J gene: TRBJ1-3
CDR3 protein: CASAFTGATSGNTIYF

V gene: TRBV18
J gene: TRBJ1-6
CDR3 protein: CASSPPSGGGNSPLHF

V gene: TRBV4-2
J gene: TRBJ1-2
CDR3 protein: CASSQDLQGGSYGYTF

V gene: TRBV5-1
J gene: TRBJ2-1
CDR3 protein: CASKRVNRGNEQFF

V gene: TRBV2
J gene: TRBJ2-7
CDR3 protein: CASTRGPYEQYF

V gene: TRBV10-3
J gene: TRBJ2-7
CDR3 protein: CAISRGREFGEQYF

V gene: TRBV18
J gene: TRBJ1-1
CDR3 protein: CASSPPGQGLNTEAFF

V gene: TRBV30
J gene: TRBJ2-5
CDR3 protein: CAWSVSGLQETQYF

V gene: TRBV27
J gene: TRBJ1-3
CDR3 protein: CASSLKGGNTIYF

V gene: TRBV24-1
J gene: TRBJ2-1
CDR3 protein: CATSDLTSGSIHNEQFF

V gene: TRBV7-9
J gene: TRBJ1-1
CDR3 protein: CASSSHSQGDEAFF

V gene: TRBV6-6
J gene: TRBJ2-7
CDR3 protein: CASRGTSGSFHEQYF

V gene: TRBV7-2
J gene: TRBJ2-1
CDR3 protein: CASSSFNEQFF

V gene: TRBV7-9
J gene: TRBJ1-1
CDR3 protein: CASSYGQGEAFF

V gene: TRBV9
J gene: TRBJ2-1
CDR3 protein: CASSVSWGSLYNEQFF

V gene: TRBV3-1/TRBV3-2
J gene: TRBJ2-3
CDR3 protein: CASSHQVILPDTQYF

V gene: TRBV5-5
J gene: TRBJ2-2
CDR3 protein: CASSPGEYTGELFF

V gene: TRBV3-1/TRBV3-2
J gene: TRBJ2-5
CDR3 protein: CASSPWDLGTQYF

V gene: TRBV7-6
J gene: TRBJ1-3
CDR3 protein: CASSPASGIHSGNTIYF

V gene: TRBV7-3
J gene: TRBJ2-1
CDR3 protein: CASSLSGGNSYNEQFF

V gene: TRBV4-1
J gene: TRBJ1-6
CDR3 protein: CASSQDQFYNSPLHF

V gene: TRBV30
J gene: TRBJ1-4
CDR3 protein: CAYEFNEKLFF

V gene: TRBV5-1
J gene: TRBJ1-2
CDR3 protein: CASSLAVGGDNYGYTF

V gene: TRBV10-1
J gene: TRBJ2-7
CDR3 protein: CASSQGQGYEQYF

V gene: TRBV28
J gene: TRBJ2-5
CDR3 protein: CASSAGLASQETQYF

V gene: TRBV6-5
J gene: TRBJ1-6
CDR3 protein: CASRSGQGVWSPLHF

V gene: TRBV10-2
J gene: TRBJ2-5
CDR3 protein: CASSEGVETQYF

V gene: TRBV4-3
J gene: TRBJ1-2
CDR3 protein: CASSQGGTPRYTF

V gene: TRBV27
J gene: TRBJ1-6
CDR3 protein: CASSPPGSRRSPLHF

V gene: TRBV5-1
J gene: TRBJ2-5
CDR3 protein: CASRQQETQYF

V gene: TRBV4-2
J gene: TRBJ1-6
CDR3 protein: CASSQESRGAGGLVSPLHF

V gene: TRBV29-1
J gene: TRBJ1-1
CDR3 protein: CSVEMGTANTEAFF

V gene: TRBV25-1
J gene: TRBJ2-2
CDR3 protein: CASSDSRTPTGELFF